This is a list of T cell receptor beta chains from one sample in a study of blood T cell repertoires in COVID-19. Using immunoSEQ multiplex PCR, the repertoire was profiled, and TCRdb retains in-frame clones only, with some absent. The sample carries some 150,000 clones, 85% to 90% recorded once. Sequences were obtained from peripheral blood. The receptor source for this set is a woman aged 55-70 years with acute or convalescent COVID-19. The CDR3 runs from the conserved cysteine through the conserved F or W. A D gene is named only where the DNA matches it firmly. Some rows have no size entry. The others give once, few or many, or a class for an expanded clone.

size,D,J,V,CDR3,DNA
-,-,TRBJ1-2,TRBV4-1,CASSTTGNGNYGYTF,TGCGCCAGCAGCACTACAGGGAATGGTAACTATGGCTACACCTTC
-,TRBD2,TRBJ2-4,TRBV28,CASSSPGTRGDIQYF,TGTGCCAGCAGTTCCCCCGGGACTAGAGGGGACATTCAGTACTTC
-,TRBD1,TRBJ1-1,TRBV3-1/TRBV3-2,CASSQAPGQRNTEAFF,TGTGCCAGCAGCCAAGCCCCGGGACAGAGGAACACTGAAGCTTTCTTT
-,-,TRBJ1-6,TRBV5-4,CASSLAGGASHLNSPLHF,TGTGCCAGCAGCCTGGCGGGGGGCGCGAGTCACCTCAATTCACCCCTCCACTTT
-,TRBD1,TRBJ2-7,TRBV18,CASSATPRDRSYEQYF,TGTGCCAGCTCAGCCACTCCTCGGGACAGATCCTACGAGCAGTACTTC
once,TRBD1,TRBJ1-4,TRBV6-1,CASSELTGADNEKLFF,TGTGCCAGCAGTGAATTAACAGGGGCCGATAATGAAAAACTGTTTTTT
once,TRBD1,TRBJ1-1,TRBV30,CAWSESGGAEAFF,TGTGCCTGGAGTGAGTCAGGGGGCGCGGAGGCTTTCTTT
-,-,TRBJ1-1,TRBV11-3,CASTSRGGRNTEAFF,TGTGCCAGCACCTCGAGGGGGGGGAGGAACACTGAAGCTTTCTTT
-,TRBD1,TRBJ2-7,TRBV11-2,CASSSGQGLSYEQYF,TGTGCCAGCAGCTCGGGACAGGGGCTTTCCTACGAGCAGTACTTC
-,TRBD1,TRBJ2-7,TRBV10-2,CASWTGISTYEQYF,TGCGCCAGCTGGACAGGGATTTCGACCTACGAGCAGTACTTC
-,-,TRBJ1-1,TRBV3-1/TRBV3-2,CASSQVSFNTEAFF,TGTGCCAGCAGCCAAGTGTCGTTTAACACTGAAGCTTTCTTT
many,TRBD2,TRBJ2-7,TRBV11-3,CASSWGEGYEQYF,TGTGCCAGCTCGTGGGGGGAGGGGTACGAGCAGTACTTC
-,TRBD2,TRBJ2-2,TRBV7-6,CASSWGLATNTGELFF,TGTGCCAGCAGCTGGGGACTAGCAACGAACACCGGGGAGCTGTTTTTT
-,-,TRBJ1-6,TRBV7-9,CASSLTVTNSPLHF,TGTGCCAGCAGCTTAACAGTGACAAATTCACCCCTCCACTTT
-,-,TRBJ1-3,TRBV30,CAWSRGAGNTIYF,TGTGCCTGGAGTCGGGGGGCTGGAAACACCATATATTTT
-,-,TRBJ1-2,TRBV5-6,CATASVFGYGYTF,TGTGCCACTGCCTCGGTCTTCGGGTATGGCTACACCTTC
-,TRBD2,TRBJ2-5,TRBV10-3,CAISPGLAGGIGETQYF,TGTGCCATCAGTCCGGGACTAGCGGGGGGAATAGGGGAGACCCAGTACTTC
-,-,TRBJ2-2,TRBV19,CASRTRDTTTGELFF,TGTGCCAGTAGGACCCGGGACACAACCACCGGGGAGCTGTTTTTT
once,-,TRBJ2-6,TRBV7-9,CASSLSDRSSGANVLTF,TGTGCCAGCAGCCTCTCTGACAGGAGCTCTGGGGCCAACGTCCTGACTTTC
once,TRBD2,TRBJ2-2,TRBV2,CASSDGTRPGELFF,TGTGCCAGCAGTGACGGGACTAGACCCGGGGAGCTGTTTTTT
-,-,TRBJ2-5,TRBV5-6,CASSLPGRQETQYF,TGTGCCAGCAGCTTACCAGGGCGCCAAGAGACCCAGTACTTC
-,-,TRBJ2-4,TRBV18,CASSPPDRRGKNIQYF,TGTGCCAGCTCACCGCCGGACAGGAGGGGCAAAAACATTCAGTACTTC
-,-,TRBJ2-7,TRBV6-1,CASSDPQRSSYEQYF,TGTGCCAGCAGTGACCCCCAGCGGAGCTCCTACGAGCAGTACTTC
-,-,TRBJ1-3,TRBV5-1,CASSLIGGNTIYF,TGCGCCAGCAGCTTGATCGGTGGAAACACCATATATTTT
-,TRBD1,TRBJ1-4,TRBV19,CASSMRTGLSTNEKLFF,TGTGCCAGTAGTATGAGGACAGGCCTTTCAACTAATGAAAAACTGTTTTTT
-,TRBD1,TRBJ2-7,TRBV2,CASSDQGQGIGEQYF,TGTGCCAGCAGTGACCAAGGACAGGGAATCGGCGAGCAGTACTTC
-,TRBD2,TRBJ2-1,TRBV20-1,CSASPGLAGGHVNEQFF,TGCAGTGCTAGTCCGGGACTAGCGGGGGGGCATGTTAATGAGCAGTTCTTC
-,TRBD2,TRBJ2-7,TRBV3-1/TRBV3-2,CASSHYTGTSGNEQYF,TGTGCCAGCAGCCACTATACCGGGACTAGCGGTAACGAGCAGTACTTC
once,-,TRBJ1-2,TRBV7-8,CASSPTGQNGYTF,TGTGCCAGCAGCCCGACAGGACAGAATGGCTACACCTTC
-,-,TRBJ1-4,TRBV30,CAWRRRVGEKLFF,TGTGCCTGGAGACGGCGGGTGGGGGAAAAACTGTTTTTT
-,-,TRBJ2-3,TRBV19,CASSAQGGSVGDTQYF,TGTGCCAGTAGTGCACAGGGAGGGTCAGTTGGGGATACGCAGTATTTT
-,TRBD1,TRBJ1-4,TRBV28,CASSSPGTGVEKLFF,TGTGCCAGCAGCAGCCCCGGGACAGGGGTTGAAAAACTGTTTTTT
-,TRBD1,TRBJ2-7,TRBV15,CATSRVRDSSYEQYF,TGTGCCACCAGCAGAGTCCGGGACAGCTCCTACGAGCAGTACTTC
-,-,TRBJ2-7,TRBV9,CASSPGQRAYEQYF,TGTGCCAGCAGCCCAGGACAGAGAGCCTACGAGCAGTACTTC
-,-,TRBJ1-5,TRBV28,CASSLWGRNQPQHF,TGTGCCAGCAGTTTATGGGGCCGAAATCAGCCCCAGCATTTT
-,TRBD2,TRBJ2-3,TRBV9,CASSLRTSGEIYTQYF,TGTGCCAGCAGCCTTAGGACTAGCGGGGAGATATATACGCAGTATTTT
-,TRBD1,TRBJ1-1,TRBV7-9,CASSNRQGGNTEAFF,TGTGCCAGCAGCAACAGACAGGGAGGGAACACTGAAGCTTTCTTT
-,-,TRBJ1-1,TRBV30,CAWRPGVYGNTEAFF,TGTGCCTGGAGGCCGGGGGTCTATGGGAACACTGAAGCTTTCTTT
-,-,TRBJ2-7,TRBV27,CASSYQATGPYEQYF,TGTGCCAGCAGTTACCAAGCGACAGGACCCTACGAGCAGTACTTC
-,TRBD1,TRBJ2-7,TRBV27,CASSVGQGAYEQYF,TGTGCCAGCAGCGTAGGACAGGGGGCCTACGAGCAGTACTTC
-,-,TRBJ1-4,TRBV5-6,CASSLERTRGEKLFF,TGTGCCAGCAGCTTGGAGCGGACCAGGGGCGAAAAACTGTTTTTT
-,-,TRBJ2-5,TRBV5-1,CASSLDSYQETQYF,TGCGCCAGCAGCCTAGACTCATACCAAGAGACCCAGTACTTC
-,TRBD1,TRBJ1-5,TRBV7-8,CASSPDDRASNQPQHF,TGTGCCAGCAGCCCCGACGACAGGGCAAGCAATCAGCCCCAGCATTTT
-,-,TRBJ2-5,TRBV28,CASSPLEVQETQYF,TGTGCCAGCAGTCCACTAGAAGTCCAAGAGACCCAGTACTTC
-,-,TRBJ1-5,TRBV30,CAWGVGGGAFGYQPQHF,TGTGCCTGGGGAGTGGGCGGGGGGGCCTTTGGCTATCAGCCCCAGCATTTT
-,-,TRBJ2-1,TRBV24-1,CATSGPPEQGNEQFF,TGTGCCACCAGTGGTCCCCCCGAACAGGGAAATGAGCAGTTCTTC
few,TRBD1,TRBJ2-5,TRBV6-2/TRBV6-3,CASSYVGGRETQYF,TGTGCCAGCAGTTACGTAGGGGGCCGGGAGACCCAGTACTTC
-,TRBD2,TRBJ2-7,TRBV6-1,CASSALAGGLSSYEQYF,TGTGCCAGCAGTGCATTAGCGGGGGGTCTGAGCTCCTACGAGCAGTACTTC
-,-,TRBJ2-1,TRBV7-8,CASSSAGYEQFF,TGTGCCAGCAGTTCAGCAGGCTATGAGCAGTTCTTC
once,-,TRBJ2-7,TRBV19,CASSTGAIYEQYF,TGTGCCAGTAGTACAGGGGCTATCTACGAGCAGTACTTC
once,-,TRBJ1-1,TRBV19,CASSIMNRRIEAFF,TGTGCCAGTAGTATCATGAACAGGCGGATTGAAGCTTTCTTT